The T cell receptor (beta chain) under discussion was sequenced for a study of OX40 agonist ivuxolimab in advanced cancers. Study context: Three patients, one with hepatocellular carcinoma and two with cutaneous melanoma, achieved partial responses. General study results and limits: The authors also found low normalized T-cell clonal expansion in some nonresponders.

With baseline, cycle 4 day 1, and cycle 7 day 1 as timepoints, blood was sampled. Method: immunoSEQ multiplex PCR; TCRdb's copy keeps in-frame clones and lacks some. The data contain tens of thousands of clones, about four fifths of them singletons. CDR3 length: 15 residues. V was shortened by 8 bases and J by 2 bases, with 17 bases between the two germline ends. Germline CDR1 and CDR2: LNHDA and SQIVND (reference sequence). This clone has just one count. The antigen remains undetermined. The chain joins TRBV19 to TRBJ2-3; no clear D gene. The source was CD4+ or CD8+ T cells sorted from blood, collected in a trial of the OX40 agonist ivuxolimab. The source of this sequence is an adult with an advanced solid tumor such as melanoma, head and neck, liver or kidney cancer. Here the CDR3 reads CASCQNNPHTDTQYF. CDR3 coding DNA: TGTGCCAGTTGTCAAAACAACCCCCACACAGATACGCAGTATTTT.